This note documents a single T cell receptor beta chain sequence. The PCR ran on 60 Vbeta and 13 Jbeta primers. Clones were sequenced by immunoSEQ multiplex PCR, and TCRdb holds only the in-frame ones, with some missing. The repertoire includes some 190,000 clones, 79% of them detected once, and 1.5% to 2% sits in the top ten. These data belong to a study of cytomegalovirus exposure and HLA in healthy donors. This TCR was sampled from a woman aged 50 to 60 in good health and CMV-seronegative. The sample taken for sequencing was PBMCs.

Here the CDR3 reads CASSGLAGDRTDTQYF. The CDR3 DNA sequence: TGTGCCAGCAGCGGACTAGCGGGAGACCGCACAGATACGCAGTATTTT. V gene TRBV11-3 combines with J gene TRBJ2-3; 13 nucleotides agree with TRBD2. Germline CDR1 reads SGHNT; CDR2 reads YENEEA. The CDR3 sequence is 16 residues long. J gave up 1 base and V 5 bases, and 3 bases lay outside the gene matches.